These T cell receptor beta chains were read from a single sample in a study. TCRdb independently ran MiXCR on the RT-PCR reads; one entry per CDR3 protein. The sample consists of about 680,000 distinct CDR3 sequences, approximately 15% of them appearing once. Sequencing was performed on memory CD4+ T cells from blood. The receptors stem from a female donor in good health, serving as a healthy control. The CDR3 runs from the conserved cysteine through the conserved F or W. The D gene is left open where the match is weak. The size entry is marked missing in some rows and otherwise reads once, few, many or a size class.

clone_size: .; j_call: TRBJ1-4; d_call: .; v_call: TRBV6-1; cdr3_aa: CATLQGYGTNEKLFF; cdr3_nt: TGTGCCACCTTACAGGGTTATGGCACTAATGAAAAACTGTTTTTT
clone_size: .; j_call: TRBJ2-7; d_call: TRBD2; v_call: TRBV6-5; cdr3_aa: CASRPSSGRGYEQYF; cdr3_nt: TGTGCCAGCAGGCCCTCTAGCGGGAGGGGTTACGAGCAGTACTTC
clone_size: few; j_call: TRBJ2-3; d_call: .; v_call: TRBV7-2; cdr3_aa: CASSPPGLGGTDTQYF; cdr3_nt: TGTGCCAGCAGCCCTCCGGGCCTTGGGGGCACAGATACGCAGTATTTT
clone_size: .; j_call: TRBJ2-7; d_call: .; v_call: TRBV7-2; cdr3_aa: CASSLDTAVLGEQYF; cdr3_nt: TGTGCCAGCAGCTTAGACACGGCCGTCCTAGGTGAGCAGTACTTC
clone_size: .; j_call: TRBJ2-1; d_call: .; v_call: TRBV7-3; cdr3_aa: CASSFRGINEQFF; cdr3_nt: TGTGCCAGCAGCTTCCGGGGTATCAATGAGCAGTTCTTC
clone_size: few; j_call: TRBJ2-7; d_call: TRBD2; v_call: TRBV7-2; cdr3_aa: CASSLDAGGVREQYF; cdr3_nt: TGTGCCAGCAGCTTAGACGCGGGAGGAGTGAGGGAGCAGTACTTC
clone_size: .; j_call: TRBJ2-1; d_call: TRBD2; v_call: TRBV9; cdr3_aa: CASTRASGASSYNEQLF; cdr3_nt: TGTGCCAGCACAAGGGCTAGCGGGGCTAGCTCCTACAATGAGCAGTTATTC
clone_size: few; j_call: TRBJ1-3; d_call: .; v_call: TRBV25-1; cdr3_aa: CASSEYGSIGSGNTIYF; cdr3_nt: TGTGCCAGCAGTGAATATGGCTCAATTGGCTCTGGAAACACCATATATTTT
clone_size: few; j_call: TRBJ1-5; d_call: .; v_call: TRBV12-3/TRBV12-4; cdr3_aa: CASSAQQGQPQHF; cdr3_nt: TGTGCCAGCAGTGCCCAACAGGGACAGCCCCAGCATTTT
clone_size: few; j_call: TRBJ2-1; d_call: .; v_call: TRBV11-3; cdr3_aa: CASSLGADPRQFF; cdr3_nt: TGTGCCAGCAGCTTAGGGGCAGACCCCAGGCAGTTCTTC
clone_size: .; j_call: TRBJ1-2; d_call: .; v_call: TRBV20-1; cdr3_aa: CSASVRGASPGYTF; cdr3_nt: TGCAGTGCTAGCGTTCGGGGGGCGAGTCCGGGCTACACCTTC
clone_size: .; j_call: TRBJ1-6; d_call: .; v_call: TRBV5-4; cdr3_aa: CASSPGTDYNSPLHF; cdr3_nt: TGTGCCAGCAGCCCCGGGACGGATTATAATTCACCCCTCCACTTT
clone_size: few; j_call: TRBJ1-2; d_call: .; v_call: TRBV20-1; cdr3_aa: CSASSWGGNLYGYTF; cdr3_nt: TGCAGTGCTAGCAGTTGGGGGGGAAACCTCTATGGCTACACCTTC
clone_size: few; j_call: TRBJ2-1; d_call: .; v_call: TRBV11-2; cdr3_aa: CASSLDPGSSYNEQFF; cdr3_nt: TGTGCCAGCAGCTTAGATCCGGGGAGCTCCTACAATGAGCAGTTCTTC
clone_size: many; j_call: TRBJ2-7; d_call: TRBD2; v_call: TRBV6-6; cdr3_aa: CASSTSGRSNEQYF; cdr3_nt: TGTGCCAGCAGCACTAGCGGGAGAAGTAACGAGCAGTACTTC
clone_size: few; j_call: TRBJ1-3; d_call: TRBD1; v_call: TRBV4-3; cdr3_aa: CASSQDPGTGGSWRDTIYF; cdr3_nt: TGCGCCAGCAGCCAAGATCCTGGGACAGGGGGCTCCTGGAGAGACACCATATATTTT
clone_size: few; j_call: TRBJ2-1; d_call: TRBD2; v_call: TRBV12-3/TRBV12-4; cdr3_aa: CASSLDSGTSGNEQFF; cdr3_nt: TGTGCCAGCAGTCTCGACTCCGGGACTAGCGGTAATGAGCAGTTCTTC
clone_size: many; j_call: TRBJ2-7; d_call: .; v_call: TRBV18; cdr3_aa: CASSPIRRGEQYF; cdr3_nt: TGTGCCAGCTCACCAATTCGCCGAGGTGAGCAGTACTTC
clone_size: few; j_call: TRBJ1-2; d_call: .; v_call: TRBV6-2/TRBV6-3; cdr3_aa: CASTSSSYGYTF; cdr3_nt: TGTGCCAGCACCTCCTCATCTTATGGCTACACCTTC
clone_size: .; j_call: TRBJ2-7; d_call: .; v_call: TRBV7-2; cdr3_aa: CASSLAGWGYEQYF; cdr3_nt: TGTGCCAGCAGCTTAGCGGGGTGGGGCTACGAGCAGTACTTC
clone_size: many; j_call: TRBJ2-3; d_call: .; v_call: TRBV9; cdr3_aa: CASSPRGLLAGILTDTQYF; cdr3_nt: TGTGCCAGCAGCCCCAGGGGGCTCCTAGCGGGAATTCTCACAGATACGCAGTATTTT
clone_size: few; j_call: TRBJ1-1; d_call: .; v_call: TRBV6-8; cdr3_aa: CASSSRPPEAFF; cdr3_nt: TGTGCCAGCAGTTCGAGACCCCCTGAAGCTTTCTTT
clone_size: many; j_call: TRBJ2-1; d_call: TRBD2; v_call: TRBV20-1; cdr3_aa: CSAKVIPGGKVYNEQFF; cdr3_nt: TGCAGTGCTAAGGTTATACCCGGGGGGAAGGTCTACAATGAGCAGTTCTTC
clone_size: many; j_call: TRBJ1-2; d_call: .; v_call: TRBV9; cdr3_aa: CASSPGWGRPYGYTF; cdr3_nt: TGTGCCAGCAGCCCCGGTTGGGGGCGACCCTATGGCTACACCTTC
clone_size: .; j_call: TRBJ2-5; d_call: .; v_call: TRBV15; cdr3_aa: CATSRGDSSETQYF; cdr3_nt: TGTGCCACCAGCAGGGGGGACTCGTCAGAGACCCAGTACTTC
clone_size: few; j_call: TRBJ2-7; d_call: TRBD2; v_call: TRBV20-1; cdr3_aa: CSARDGSSGGYEQYF; cdr3_nt: TGCAGTGCTAGAGATGGTTCTAGCGGGGGGTACGAGCAGTACTTC